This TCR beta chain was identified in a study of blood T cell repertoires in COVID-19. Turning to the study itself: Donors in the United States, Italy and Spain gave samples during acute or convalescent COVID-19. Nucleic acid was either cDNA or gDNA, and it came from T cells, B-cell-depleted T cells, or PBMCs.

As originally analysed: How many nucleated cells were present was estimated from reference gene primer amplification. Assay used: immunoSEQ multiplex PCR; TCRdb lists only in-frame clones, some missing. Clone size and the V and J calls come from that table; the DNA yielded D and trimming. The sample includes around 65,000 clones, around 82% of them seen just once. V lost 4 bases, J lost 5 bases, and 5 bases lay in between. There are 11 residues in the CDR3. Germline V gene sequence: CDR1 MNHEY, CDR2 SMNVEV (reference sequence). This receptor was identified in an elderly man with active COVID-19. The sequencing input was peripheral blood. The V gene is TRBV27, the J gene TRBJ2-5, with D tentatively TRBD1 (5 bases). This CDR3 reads CASSSGETQYF. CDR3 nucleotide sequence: TGTGCCAGCAGTTCAGGGGAGACCCAGTACTTC.